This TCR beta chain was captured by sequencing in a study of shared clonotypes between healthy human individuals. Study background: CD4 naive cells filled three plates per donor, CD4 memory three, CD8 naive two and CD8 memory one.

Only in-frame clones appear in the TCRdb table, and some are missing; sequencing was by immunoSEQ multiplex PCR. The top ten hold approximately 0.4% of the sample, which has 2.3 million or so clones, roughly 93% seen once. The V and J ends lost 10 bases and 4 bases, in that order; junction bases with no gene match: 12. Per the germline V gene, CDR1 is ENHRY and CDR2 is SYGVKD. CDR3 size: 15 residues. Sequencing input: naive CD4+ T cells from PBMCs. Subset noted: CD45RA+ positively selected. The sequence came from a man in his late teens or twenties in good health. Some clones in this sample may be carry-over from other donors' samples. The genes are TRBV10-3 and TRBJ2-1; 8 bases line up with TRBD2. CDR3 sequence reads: CATGNGRAGYNEQFF. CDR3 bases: TGTGCCACCGGGAACGGGAGGGCCGGTTACAATGAGCAGTTCTTC.